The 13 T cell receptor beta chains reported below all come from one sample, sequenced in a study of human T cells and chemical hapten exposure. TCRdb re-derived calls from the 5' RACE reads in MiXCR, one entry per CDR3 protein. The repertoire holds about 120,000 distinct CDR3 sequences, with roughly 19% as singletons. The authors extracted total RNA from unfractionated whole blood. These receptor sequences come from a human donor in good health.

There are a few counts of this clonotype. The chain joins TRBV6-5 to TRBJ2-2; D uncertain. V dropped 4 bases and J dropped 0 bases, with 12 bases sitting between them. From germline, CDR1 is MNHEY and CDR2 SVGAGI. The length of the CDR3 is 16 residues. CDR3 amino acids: CASSSVPLANTGELFF. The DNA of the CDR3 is TGTGCCAGCAGTTCCGTTCCGTTGGCGAACACCGGGGAGCTGTTTTTT.

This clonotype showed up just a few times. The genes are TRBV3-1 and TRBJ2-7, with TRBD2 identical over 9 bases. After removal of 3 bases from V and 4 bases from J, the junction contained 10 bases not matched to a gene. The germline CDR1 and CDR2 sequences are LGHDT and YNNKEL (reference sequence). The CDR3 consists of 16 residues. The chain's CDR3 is CASSQGPGLAVYEQYF. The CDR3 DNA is TGTGCCAGCAGCCAGGGCCCGGGACTAGCTGTTTACGAGCAGTACTTC.

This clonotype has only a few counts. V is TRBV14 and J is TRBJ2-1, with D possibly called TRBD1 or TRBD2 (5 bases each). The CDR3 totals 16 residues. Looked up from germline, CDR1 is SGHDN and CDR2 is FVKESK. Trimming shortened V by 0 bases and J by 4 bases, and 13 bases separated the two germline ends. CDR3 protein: CASSQEGRVTYNEQFF. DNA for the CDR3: TGTGCCAGCAGCCAAGAGGGGCGGGTAACATACAATGAGCAGTTCTTC.

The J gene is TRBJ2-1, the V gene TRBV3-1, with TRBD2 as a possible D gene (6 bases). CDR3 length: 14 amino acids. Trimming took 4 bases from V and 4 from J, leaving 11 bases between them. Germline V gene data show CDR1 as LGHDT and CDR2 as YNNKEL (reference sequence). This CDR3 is CASSRAGRYNEQFF. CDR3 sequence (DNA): TGTGCCAGCAGCCGCGCGGGGCGATACAATGAGCAGTTCTTC.

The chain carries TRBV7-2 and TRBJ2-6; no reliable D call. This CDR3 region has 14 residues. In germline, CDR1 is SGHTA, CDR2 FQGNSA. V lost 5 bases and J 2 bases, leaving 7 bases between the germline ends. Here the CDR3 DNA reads TGTGCCAGCAGCCGAGGTGCTGGGGCCAACGTCCTGACTTTC. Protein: CASSRGAGANVLTF.

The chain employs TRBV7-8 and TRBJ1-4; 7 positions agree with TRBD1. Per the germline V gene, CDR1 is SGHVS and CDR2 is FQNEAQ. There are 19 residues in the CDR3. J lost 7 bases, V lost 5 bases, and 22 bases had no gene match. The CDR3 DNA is TGTGCCAGCAGCCGCCCCCTTTCTATGAGGGGGCCTAACGGTGAAAAACTGTTTTTT. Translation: CASSRPLSMRGPNGEKLFF.

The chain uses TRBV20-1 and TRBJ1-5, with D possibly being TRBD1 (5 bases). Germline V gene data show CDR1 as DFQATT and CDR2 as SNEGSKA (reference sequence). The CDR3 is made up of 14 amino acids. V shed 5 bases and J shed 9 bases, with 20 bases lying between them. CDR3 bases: TGCAGTGCTCGACGGGACGATGGGTCGGGGCCCCAGCATTTT. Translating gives CSARRDDGSGPQHF.

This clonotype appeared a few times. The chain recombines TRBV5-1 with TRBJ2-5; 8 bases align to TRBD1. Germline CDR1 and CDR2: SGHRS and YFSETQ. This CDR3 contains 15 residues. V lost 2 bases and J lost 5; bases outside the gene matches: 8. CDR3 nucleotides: TGCGCCAGCAGCTTCGACAGGGGAGGCCTGGAGACCCAGTACTTC. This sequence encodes CASSFDRGGLETQYF.

In DNA form, the CDR3 reads TGTGCCAGCAGTTTATATAACAATGAGCAGTTCTTC. It translates to CASSLYNNEQFF. The rearrangement joins TRBV12-3 or TRBV12-4 to TRBJ2-1; D is undetermined. V was clipped by 2 bases and J by 5 bases, with 4 bases between them. This CDR3 spans 12 amino acids.

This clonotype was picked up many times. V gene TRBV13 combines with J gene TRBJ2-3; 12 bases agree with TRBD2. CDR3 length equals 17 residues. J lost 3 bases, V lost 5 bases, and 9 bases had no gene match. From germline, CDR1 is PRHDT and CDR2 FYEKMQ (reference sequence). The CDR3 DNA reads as TGTGCCAGCAGCGGGTCTAGCGGGAGGGCCGGAACAGATACGCAGTATTTT. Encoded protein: CASSGSSGRAGTDTQYF.

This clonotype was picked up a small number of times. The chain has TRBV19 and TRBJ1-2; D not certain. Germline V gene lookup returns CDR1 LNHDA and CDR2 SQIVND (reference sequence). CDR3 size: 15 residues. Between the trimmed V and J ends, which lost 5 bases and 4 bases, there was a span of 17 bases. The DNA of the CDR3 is TGTGCCAGTAGTGCCCCAGGAGGGCTTAGCTATGGCTACACCTTC. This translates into CASSAPGGLSYGYTF. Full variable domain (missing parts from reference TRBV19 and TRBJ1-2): DGGITQSPKYLFRKEGQNVTLSCEQNLNHDAMYWYRQDPGQGLRLIYYSQIVNDFQKGDIAEGYSVSREKKESFPLTVTSAQKNPTAFYLCASSAPGGLSYGYTFGSGTRLTVV.

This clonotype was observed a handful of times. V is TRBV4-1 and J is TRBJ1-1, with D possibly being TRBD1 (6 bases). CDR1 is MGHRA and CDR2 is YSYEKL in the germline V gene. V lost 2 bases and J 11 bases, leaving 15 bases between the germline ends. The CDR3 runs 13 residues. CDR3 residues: CASSQPGQKGAFF. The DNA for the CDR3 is TGCGCCAGCAGCCAACCGGGACAAAAAGGGGCTTTCTTT.

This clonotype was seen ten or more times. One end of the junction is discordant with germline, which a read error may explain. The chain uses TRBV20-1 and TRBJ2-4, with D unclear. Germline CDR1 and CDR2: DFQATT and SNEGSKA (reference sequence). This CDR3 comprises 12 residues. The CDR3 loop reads CSAKVTKNIQYF. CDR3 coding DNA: TGCAGTGCTAAAGTCACCAAGAACATTCAGTACTTC.